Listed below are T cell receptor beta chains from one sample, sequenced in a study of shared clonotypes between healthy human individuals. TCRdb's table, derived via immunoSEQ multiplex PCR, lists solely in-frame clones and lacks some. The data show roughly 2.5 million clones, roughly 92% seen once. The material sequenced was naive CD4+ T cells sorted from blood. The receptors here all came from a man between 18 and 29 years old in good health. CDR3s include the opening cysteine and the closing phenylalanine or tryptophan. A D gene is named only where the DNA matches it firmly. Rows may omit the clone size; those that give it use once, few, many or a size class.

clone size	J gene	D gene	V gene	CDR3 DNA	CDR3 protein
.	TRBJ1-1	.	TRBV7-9	TGTGCCAGCAGCTTAGCGAACAGGGAGATGAACACTGAAGCTTTCTTT	CASSLANREMNTEAFF
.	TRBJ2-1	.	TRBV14	TGTGCCAGCAGCCGAACACGGGGCGGGTGGTACAATGAGCAGTTCTTC	CASSRTRGGWYNEQFF
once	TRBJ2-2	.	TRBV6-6	TGTGCCAGCACACCTGCGGCAGGGGGGACCGGGGAGCTGTTTTTT	CASTPAAGGTGELFF
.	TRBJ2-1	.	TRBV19	TGTGCCAGTAGTATCAGCAGGAGTGGAAGGGATGAGCAGTTCTTC	CASSISRSGRDEQFF
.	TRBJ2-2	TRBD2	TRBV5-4	TGTGCCAGCAGCGGAGGACTAGCGGGGTGGACCGGGGAGCTGTTTTTT	CASSGGLAGWTGELFF
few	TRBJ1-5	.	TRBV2	TGTGCCAGCACCATAGCCCGCAGTCCGTATAGCAATCAGCCCCAGCATTTT	CASTIARSPYSNQPQHF
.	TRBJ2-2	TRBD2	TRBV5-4	TGTGCCAGCAGCCTACCGGGACTAGCGGGATCCACCGGGGAGCTGTTTTTT	CASSLPGLAGSTGELFF
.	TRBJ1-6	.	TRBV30	TGTGCCTGGAGTGGGTTTTATAATTCACCCCTCCACTTT	CAWSGFYNSPLHF
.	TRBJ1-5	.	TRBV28	TGTGCCAGCACCGGGCGGAGTAGCAATCAGCCCCAGCATTTT	CASTGRSSNQPQHF
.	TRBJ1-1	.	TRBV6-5	TGTGCCAGCAGTACCGTGGCTGAAGCTTTCTTT	CASSTVAEAFF
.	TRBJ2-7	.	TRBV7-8	TGTGCCAGCAGCCTAAGGGGCGGTCTTACCTACGAGCAGTACTTC	CASSLRGGLTYEQYF
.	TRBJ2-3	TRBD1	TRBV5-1	TGCGCCAGCAGCCGGGACAGGGGCGCAGATACGCAGTATTTT	CASSRDRGADTQYF
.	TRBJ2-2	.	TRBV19	TGTGCCAGTAGTGGTCGGGAGAACACCGGGGAGCTGTTTTTT	CASSGRENTGELFF
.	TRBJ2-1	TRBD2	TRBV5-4	TGTGCCAGCAGCACCCGACTAGCCGTGTCCTACAATGAGCAGTTCTTC	CASSTRLAVSYNEQFF
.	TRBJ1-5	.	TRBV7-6	TGTGCCAGCAGCTTTGACTCCGGGTGGCCCCAGCATTTT	CASSFDSGWPQHF
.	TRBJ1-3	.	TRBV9	TGTGCCAGCAGCGTAGGAGGGGTTAACACCATATATTTT	CASSVGGVNTIYF
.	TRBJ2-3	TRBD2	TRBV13	TGTGCCAGCAGCTTAGGCCGTGGTGGGACTAGCGTCCCAGATACGCAGTATTTT	CASSLGRGGTSVPDTQYF
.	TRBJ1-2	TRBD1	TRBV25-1	TGTGCCAGGCATCCAGACAGGGCCTATGGCTACACCTTC	CARHPDRAYGYTF
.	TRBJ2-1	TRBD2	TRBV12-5	TGTGCTAGTGGTTCCCCGACTAGCGGGGGCCCTTACAATGAGCAGTTCTTC	CASGSPTSGGPYNEQFF
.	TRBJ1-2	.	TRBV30	TGTGCCTCCTTTGAGGGGCCGGGCTATGGCTACACCTTC	CASFEGPGYGYTF
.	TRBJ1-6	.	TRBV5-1	TGCGCCAGCAGCTTGGGAGTGTGGGCCTCCTCCCCCCTCCACTTT	CASSLGVWASSPLHF
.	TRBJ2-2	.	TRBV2	TGTGCCAGCAGTCAATTAGGGACCAGGAACACCGGGGAGCTGTTTTTT	CASSQLGTRNTGELFF